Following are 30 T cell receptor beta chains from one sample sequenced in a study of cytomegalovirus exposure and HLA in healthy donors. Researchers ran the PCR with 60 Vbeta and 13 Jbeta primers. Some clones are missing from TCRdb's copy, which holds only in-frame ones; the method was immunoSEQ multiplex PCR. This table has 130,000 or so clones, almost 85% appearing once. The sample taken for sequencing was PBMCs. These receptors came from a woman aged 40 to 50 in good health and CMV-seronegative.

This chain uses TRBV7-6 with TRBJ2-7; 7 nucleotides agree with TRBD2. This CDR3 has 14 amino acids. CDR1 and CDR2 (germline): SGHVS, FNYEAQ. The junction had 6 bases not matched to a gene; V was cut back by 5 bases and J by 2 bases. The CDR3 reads CASSPAAGTYEQYF. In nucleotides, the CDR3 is TGTGCCAGCAGCCCAGCAGCGGGGACCTACGAGCAGTACTTC.

Here the CDR3 DNA reads TGTGCCAGTAGTCTGCTCGGTCAGCCCCAGCATTTT. Its protein is CASSLLGQPQHF. The V and J genes are TRBV19 and TRBJ1-5; no reliable D call. Trimming cost V 5 bases and J 6 bases, with 8 bases left between them. The CDR3 loop spans 12 amino acids. The germline V gene has CDR1 LNHDA and CDR2 SQIVND (reference sequence).

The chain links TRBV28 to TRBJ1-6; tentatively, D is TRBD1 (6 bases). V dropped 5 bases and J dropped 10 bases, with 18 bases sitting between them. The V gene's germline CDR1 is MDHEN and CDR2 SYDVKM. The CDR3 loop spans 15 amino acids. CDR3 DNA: TGTGCCAGCAGTCAGGACAGCCACGCAGTATCACCCCTCCACTTT. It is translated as CASSQDSHAVSPLHF.

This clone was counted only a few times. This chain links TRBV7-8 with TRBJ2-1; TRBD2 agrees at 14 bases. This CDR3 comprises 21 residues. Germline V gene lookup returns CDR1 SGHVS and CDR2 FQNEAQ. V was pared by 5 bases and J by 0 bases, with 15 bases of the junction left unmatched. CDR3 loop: CASSPYERLAGGVPSYNEQFF. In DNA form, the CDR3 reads TGTGCCAGCAGCCCATACGAAAGACTAGCGGGAGGGGTCCCCTCCTACAATGAGCAGTTCTTC.

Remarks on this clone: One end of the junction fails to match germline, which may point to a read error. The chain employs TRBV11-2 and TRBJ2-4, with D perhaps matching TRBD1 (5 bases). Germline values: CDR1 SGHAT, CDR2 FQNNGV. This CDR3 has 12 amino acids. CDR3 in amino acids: CASSHRKSIQYF. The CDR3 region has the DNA TGTGCCAGCAGCCACAGGAAAAGCATTCAGTACTTC.

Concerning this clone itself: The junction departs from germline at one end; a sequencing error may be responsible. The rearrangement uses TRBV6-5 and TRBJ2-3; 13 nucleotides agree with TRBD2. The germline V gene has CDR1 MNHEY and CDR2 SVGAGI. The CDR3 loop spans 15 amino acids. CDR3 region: CASSKTSGRTDAQYF. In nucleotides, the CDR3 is TGTGCCAGCAGTAAGACTAGCGGGAGGACAGATGCGCAGTATTTT.

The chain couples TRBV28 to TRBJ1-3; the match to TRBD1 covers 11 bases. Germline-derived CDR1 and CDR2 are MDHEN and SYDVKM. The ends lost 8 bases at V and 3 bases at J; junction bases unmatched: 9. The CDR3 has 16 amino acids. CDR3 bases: TGTGCCAGCTGGGAGTCCGGGACAGGGGGTGGAAACACCATATATTTT. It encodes CASWESGTGGGNTIYF. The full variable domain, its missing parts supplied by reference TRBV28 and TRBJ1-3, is DVKVTQSSRYLVKRTGEKVFLECVQDMDHENMFWYRQDPGLGLRLIYFSYDVKMKEKGDIPEGYSVSREKKERFSLILESASTNQTSMYLCASWESGTGGGNTIYFGEGSWLTVV.

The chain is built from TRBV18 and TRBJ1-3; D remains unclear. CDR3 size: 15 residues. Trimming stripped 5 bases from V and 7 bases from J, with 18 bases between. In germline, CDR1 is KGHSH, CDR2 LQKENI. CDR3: CASSSQSPEWNTIYF. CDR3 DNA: TGTGCCAGCTCATCTCAGAGCCCGGAGTGGAACACCATATATTTT.

CDR3 bases: TGTGCCAGCACCCGAGCGGGAGAGAGGACCGGGGAGCTGTTTTTT. It codes for CASTRAGERTGELFF. The chain uses TRBV27 and TRBJ2-2; 8 positions match TRBD2. V lost 7 bases, J lost 5 bases, and 9 bases stayed unmatched. This CDR3 is 15 amino acids long. CDR1 MNHEY and CDR2 SMNVEV come from the germline V gene (reference sequence).

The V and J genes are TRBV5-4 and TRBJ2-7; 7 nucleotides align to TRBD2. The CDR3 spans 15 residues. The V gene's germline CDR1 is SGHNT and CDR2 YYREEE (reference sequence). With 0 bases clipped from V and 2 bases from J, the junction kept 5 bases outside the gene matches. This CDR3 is CASSLGRELAYEQYF. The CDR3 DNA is TGTGCCAGCAGCTTGGGGCGGGAGCTGGCCTACGAGCAGTACTTC. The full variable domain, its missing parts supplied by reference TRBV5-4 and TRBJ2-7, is ETGVTQSPTHLIKTRGQQVTLRCSSQSGHNTVSWYQQALGQGPQFIFQYYREEENGRGNFPPRFSGLQFPNYSSELNVNALELDDSALYLCASSLGRELAYEQYFGPGTRLTVT.

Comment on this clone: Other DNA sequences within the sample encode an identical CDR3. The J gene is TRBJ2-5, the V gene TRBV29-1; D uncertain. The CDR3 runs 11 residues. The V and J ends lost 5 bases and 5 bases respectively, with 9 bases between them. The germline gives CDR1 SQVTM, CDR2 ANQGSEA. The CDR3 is CSVPLQETQYF. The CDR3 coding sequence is TGCAGCGTTCCCCTCCAGGAGACCCAGTACTTC.

The DNA for the CDR3 is TGTGCCAGCGGTGCGGTAGAGCAGTTCTTC. Amino acid sequence: CASGAVEQFF. The gene calls are TRBV2 and TRBJ2-1; no clear D. Germline lookup yields CDR1 SNHLY and CDR2 FYNNEI. The CDR3 length is 10 residues. Trimming shortened V by 8 bases and J by 10 bases, and 9 bases separated the two germline ends.

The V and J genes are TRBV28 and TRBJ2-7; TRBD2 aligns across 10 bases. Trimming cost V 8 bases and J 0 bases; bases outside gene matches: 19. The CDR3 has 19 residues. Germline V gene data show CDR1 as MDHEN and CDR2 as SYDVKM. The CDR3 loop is CASRDGVKWTSGSSYEQYF. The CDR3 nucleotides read TGTGCCAGCCGGGACGGAGTTAAATGGACTAGCGGAAGCTCCTACGAGCAGTACTTC.

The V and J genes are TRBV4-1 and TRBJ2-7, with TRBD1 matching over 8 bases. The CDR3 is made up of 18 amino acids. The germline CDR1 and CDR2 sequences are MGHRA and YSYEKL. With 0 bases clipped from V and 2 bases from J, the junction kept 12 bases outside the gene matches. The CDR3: CASSQDNWAVTGAYEQYF. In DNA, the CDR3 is TGCGCCAGCAGCCAAGATAATTGGGCGGTGACAGGGGCCTACGAGCAGTACTTC.

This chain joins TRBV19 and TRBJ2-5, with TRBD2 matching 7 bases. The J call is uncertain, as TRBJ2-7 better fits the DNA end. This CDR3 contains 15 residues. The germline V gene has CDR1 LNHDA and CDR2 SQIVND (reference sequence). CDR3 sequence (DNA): TGTGCCAGTAGTATGGGCGGGAGATACTCCTACGAGCAGTACTTC. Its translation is CASSMGGRYSYEQYF.

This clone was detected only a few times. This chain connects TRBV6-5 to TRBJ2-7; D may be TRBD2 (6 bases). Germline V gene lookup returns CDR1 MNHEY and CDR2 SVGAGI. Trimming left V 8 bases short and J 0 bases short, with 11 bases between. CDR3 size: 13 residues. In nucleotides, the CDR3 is TGTGCCAGCCTTCAAGCGGGCTCCTACGAGCAGTACTTC. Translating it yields CASLQAGSYEQYF.

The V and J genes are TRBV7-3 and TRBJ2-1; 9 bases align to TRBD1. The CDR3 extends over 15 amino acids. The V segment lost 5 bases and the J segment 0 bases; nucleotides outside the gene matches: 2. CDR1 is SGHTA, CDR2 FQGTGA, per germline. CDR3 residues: CASSEDRGSYNEQFF. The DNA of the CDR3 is TGTGCCAGCAGCGAGGACAGGGGCTCCTACAATGAGCAGTTCTTC.

The CDR3 loop reads CASSLLTGVNYGYTF. The CDR3 coding sequence is TGTGCCAGCAGTTTATTGACAGGGGTGAACTATGGCTACACCTTC. The V gene is TRBV28, the J gene TRBJ1-2, with 8 bases aligning to TRBD1. With V trimmed by 1 base and J by 2 bases, 3 bases remained unmatched. This CDR3 comprises 15 residues. Germline CDR1 MDHEN, CDR2 SYDVKM.

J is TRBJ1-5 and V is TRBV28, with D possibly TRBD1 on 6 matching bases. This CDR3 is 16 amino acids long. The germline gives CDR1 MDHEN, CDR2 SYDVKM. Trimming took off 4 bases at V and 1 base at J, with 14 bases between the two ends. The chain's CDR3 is CASSSYRVTSNQPQHF. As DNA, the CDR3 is TGTGCCAGCAGTTCTTACAGGGTAACGAGCAATCAGCCCCAGCATTTT.

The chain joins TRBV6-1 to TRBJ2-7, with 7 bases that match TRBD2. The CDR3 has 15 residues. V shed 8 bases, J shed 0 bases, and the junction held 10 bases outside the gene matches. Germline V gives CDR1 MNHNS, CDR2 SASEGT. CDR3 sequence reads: CASLEVWGGSYEQYF. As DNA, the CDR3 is TGTGCCAGCCTGGAGGTCTGGGGGGGCTCCTACGAGCAGTACTTC.

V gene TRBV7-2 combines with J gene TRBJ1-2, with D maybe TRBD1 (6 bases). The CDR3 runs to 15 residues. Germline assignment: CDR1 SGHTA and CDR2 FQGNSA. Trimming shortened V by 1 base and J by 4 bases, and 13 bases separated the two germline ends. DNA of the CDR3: TGTGCCAGCAGCTTAGACCGACAGGATATCTATGGCTACACCTTC. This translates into CASSLDRQDIYGYTF.

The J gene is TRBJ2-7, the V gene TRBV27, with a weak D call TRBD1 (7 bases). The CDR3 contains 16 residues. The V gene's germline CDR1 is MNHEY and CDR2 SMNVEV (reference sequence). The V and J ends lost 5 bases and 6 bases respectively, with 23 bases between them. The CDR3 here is CASSINWGEQGFEQYF. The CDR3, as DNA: TGTGCCAGCAGTATCAACTGGGGGGAACAGGGGTTCGAGCAGTACTTC.

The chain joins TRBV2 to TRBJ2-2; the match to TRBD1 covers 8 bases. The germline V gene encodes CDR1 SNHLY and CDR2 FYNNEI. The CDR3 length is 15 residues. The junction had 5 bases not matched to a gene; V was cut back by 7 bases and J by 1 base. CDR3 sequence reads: CASTGQGGNTGELFF. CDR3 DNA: TGTGCCAGCACAGGACAGGGCGGGAACACCGGGGAGCTGTTTTTT.

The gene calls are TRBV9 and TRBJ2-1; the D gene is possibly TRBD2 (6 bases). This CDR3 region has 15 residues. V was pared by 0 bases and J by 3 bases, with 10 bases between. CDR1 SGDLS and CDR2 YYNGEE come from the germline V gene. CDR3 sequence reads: CASSVASEYYNEQFF. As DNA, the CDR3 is TGTGCCAGCAGCGTAGCTAGCGAATACTACAATGAGCAGTTCTTC.

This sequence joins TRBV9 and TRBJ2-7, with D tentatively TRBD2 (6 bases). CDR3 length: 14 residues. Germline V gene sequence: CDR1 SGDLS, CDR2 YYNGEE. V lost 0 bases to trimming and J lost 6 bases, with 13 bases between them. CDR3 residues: CASSVDIGRSEQYF. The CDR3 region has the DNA TGTGCCAGCAGCGTAGATATAGGGAGGAGCGAGCAGTACTTC.

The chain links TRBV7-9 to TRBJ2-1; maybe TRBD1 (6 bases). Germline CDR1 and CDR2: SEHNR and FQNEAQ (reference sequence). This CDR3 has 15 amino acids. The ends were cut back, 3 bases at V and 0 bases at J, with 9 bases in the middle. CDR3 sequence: CASSLRGSSYNEQFF. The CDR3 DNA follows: TGTGCCAGCAGCTTGAGGGGGAGCTCCTACAATGAGCAGTTCTTC.

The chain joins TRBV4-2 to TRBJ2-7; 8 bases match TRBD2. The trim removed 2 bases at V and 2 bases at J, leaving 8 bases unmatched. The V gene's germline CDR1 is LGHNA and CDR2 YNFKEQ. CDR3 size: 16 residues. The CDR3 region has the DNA TGTGCCAGCAGCCAAATAACTAGCGGAATAACCTACGAGCAGTACTTC. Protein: CASSQITSGITYEQYF.

The CDR3 sequence: CASSYSLEETQYF. As DNA, the CDR3 is TGTGCCAGCAGTTACTCATTAGAGGAGACCCAGTACTTC. The V gene is TRBV6-5, the J gene TRBJ2-5; D call uncertain. Germline V lookup: CDR1 MNHEY, CDR2 SVGAGI. The CDR3 totals 13 residues. V was cut by 0 bases and J by 5 bases, with 7 bases left in between.

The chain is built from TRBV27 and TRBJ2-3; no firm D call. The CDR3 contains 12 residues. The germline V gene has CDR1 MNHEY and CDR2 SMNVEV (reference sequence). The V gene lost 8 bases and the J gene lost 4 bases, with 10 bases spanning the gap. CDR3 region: CASARGADTQYF. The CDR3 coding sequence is TGTGCCAGCGCCCGAGGTGCAGATACGCAGTATTTT.

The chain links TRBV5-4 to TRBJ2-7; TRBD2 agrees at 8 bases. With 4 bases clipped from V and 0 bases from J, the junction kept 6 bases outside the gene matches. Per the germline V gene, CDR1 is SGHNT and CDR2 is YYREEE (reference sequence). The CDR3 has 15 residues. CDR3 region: CASSRGGTSSYEQYF. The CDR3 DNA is TGTGCCAGCAGCAGGGGGGGGACTAGCTCCTACGAGCAGTACTTC. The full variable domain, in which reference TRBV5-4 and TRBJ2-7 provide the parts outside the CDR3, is ETGVTQSPTHLIKTRGQQVTLRCSSQSGHNTVSWYQQALGQGPQFIFQYYREEENGRGNFPPRFSGLQFPNYSSELNVNALELDDSALYLCASSRGGTSSYEQYFGPGTRLTVT.